This is a list of T cell receptor beta chains from one sample in a study of cytomegalovirus exposure and HLA in healthy donors. Some clones are missing from TCRdb's copy, which holds only in-frame ones; the method was immunoSEQ multiplex PCR. This sample has more than 150,000 clones, with less than 85% found just once. Sample: PBMCs. These receptors all stem from a boy younger than 18 in good health and CMV-seronegative. CDR3s include the opening cysteine and the closing phenylalanine or tryptophan. D genes are given only for firm matches. A clone size is listed for some rows: how often the clone was seen (once, few, many), or a class if it is expanded.

cdr3_nt: TGTGCTAGTGGTTTGGCCCAGGGGAGCCAGTACTTC
cdr3_aa: CASGLAQGSQYF
j_call: TRBJ2-7
clone_size: NA
d_call: NA
cdr3_length: 12
v_call: TRBV12-5

cdr3_nt: TGTGCCAGCAGCCTACAGGGGGTCCAAGAGACCCAGTACTTC
cdr3_aa: CASSLQGVQETQYF
j_call: TRBJ2-5
clone_size: NA
d_call: TRBD1
cdr3_length: 14
v_call: TRBV7-9

cdr3_nt: TGTGCCAGCAGCGGACAACCCCGGACAGCCCAAGAGACCCAGTACTTC
cdr3_aa: CASSGQPRTAQETQYF
j_call: TRBJ2-5
clone_size: NA
d_call: NA
cdr3_length: 16
v_call: TRBV21-1

cdr3_nt: TGTGCCAGCAGTGAAGACAGGGGGTTGATTGGCTACACCTTC
cdr3_aa: CASSEDRGLIGYTF
j_call: TRBJ1-2
clone_size: once
d_call: TRBD1
cdr3_length: 14
v_call: TRBV2

cdr3_nt: TGTGCCAGTAGTTGGACTAGCGGGAGCGTCTACGAGCAGTACTTC
cdr3_aa: CASSWTSGSVYEQYF
j_call: TRBJ2-7
clone_size: once
d_call: TRBD2
cdr3_length: 15
v_call: TRBV19

cdr3_nt: TGTGCCAGCAGCTTAGGAGCAGGGGTGGGGGGCTACACCTTC
cdr3_aa: CASSLGAGVGGYTF
j_call: TRBJ1-2
clone_size: few
d_call: NA
cdr3_length: 14
v_call: TRBV7-9

cdr3_nt: TGTGCCAGCAGCTTATGGGAGTACTGTGGCTACACCTTC
cdr3_aa: CASSLWEYCGYTF
j_call: TRBJ1-2
clone_size: NA
d_call: NA
cdr3_length: 13
v_call: TRBV7-9

cdr3_nt: TGCGCCAGCAGCCAATCCCCGGACAGGGCACAAGAGACCCAGTACTTC
cdr3_aa: CASSQSPDRAQETQYF
j_call: TRBJ2-5
clone_size: NA
d_call: TRBD1
cdr3_length: 16
v_call: TRBV4-1

cdr3_nt: TGTGCCAGCAGCAATACGGACAGGAAGAGCACAGATACGCAGTATTTT
cdr3_aa: CASSNTDRKSTDTQYF
j_call: TRBJ2-3
clone_size: NA
d_call: NA
cdr3_length: 16
v_call: TRBV21-1

cdr3_nt: TGTGCCAGCTCAACATTTGGGCTGAGCGTGGGGACAGGGGGCTCCTACGAGCAGTACTTC
cdr3_aa: CASSTFGLSVGTGGSYEQYF
j_call: TRBJ2-7
clone_size: NA
d_call: TRBD1
cdr3_length: 20
v_call: TRBV18

cdr3_nt: TGCGCCAGCAGCTCTTCGGGGAACCCAAGCTCCTATAATTCACCCCTCCACTTT
cdr3_aa: CASSSSGNPSSYNSPLHF
j_call: TRBJ1-6
clone_size: once
d_call: NA
cdr3_length: 18
v_call: TRBV5-1

cdr3_nt: TGTGCCAGTAGTATTTTTCCCCTTGAGCAGTTCTTC
cdr3_aa: CASSIFPLEQFF
j_call: TRBJ2-1
clone_size: NA
d_call: NA
cdr3_length: 12
v_call: TRBV19

cdr3_nt: TGTGCCAGTAGTCTGACCGGGACAGGCAACTCCTACGAGCAGTACTTC
cdr3_aa: CASSLTGTGNSYEQYF
j_call: TRBJ2-7
clone_size: NA
d_call: TRBD1
cdr3_length: 16
v_call: TRBV19

cdr3_nt: TGTGCCAGCAGAGTCGTCCCAGGGCCCCTTAACTATGGCTACACCTTC
cdr3_aa: CASRVVPGPLNYGYTF
j_call: TRBJ1-2
clone_size: NA
d_call: NA
cdr3_length: 16
v_call: TRBV27

cdr3_nt: TGTGCCAGCAGCCGGGCGGGGGGTTCTCCCTACGAGCAGTACTTC
cdr3_aa: CASSRAGGSPYEQYF
j_call: TRBJ2-7
clone_size: NA
d_call: TRBD2
cdr3_length: 15
v_call: TRBV4-2

cdr3_nt: TGCGCCAGCAGCCAAGATGGTAGCGGGGGGGCCACCGGGGAGCTGTTTTTT
cdr3_aa: CASSQDGSGGATGELFF
j_call: TRBJ2-2
clone_size: NA
d_call: TRBD2
cdr3_length: 17
v_call: TRBV4-1

cdr3_nt: TGTGCCAGCAGGACCGGGACTAGCGGGATCAATGAGCAGTTCTTC
cdr3_aa: CASRTGTSGINEQFF
j_call: TRBJ2-1
clone_size: NA
d_call: TRBD2
cdr3_length: 15
v_call: TRBV2

cdr3_nt: TGTGCCAGCAGCTCAGGAGCTGTACAGGGTCCTAACTATGGCTACACCTTC
cdr3_aa: CASSSGAVQGPNYGYTF
j_call: TRBJ1-2
clone_size: NA
d_call: NA
cdr3_length: 17
v_call: TRBV7-9

cdr3_nt: TGTGCCAGCAGCCACGGAAGGGGGGGAGTCGGACAGGGAAGCTATGGCTACACCTTC
cdr3_aa: CASSHGRGGVGQGSYGYTF
j_call: TRBJ1-2
clone_size: NA
d_call: TRBD1
cdr3_length: 19
v_call: TRBV4-2

cdr3_nt: TGCGCCAGCAGCAGGGACAGGGTTGCGGGCTATGGCTACACCTTC
cdr3_aa: CASSRDRVAGYGYTF
j_call: TRBJ1-2
clone_size: NA
d_call: TRBD1
cdr3_length: 15
v_call: TRBV5-1

cdr3_nt: TGTGCCACCAGCAGGGCAGCAGATACGCAGTATTTT
cdr3_aa: CATSRAADTQYF
j_call: TRBJ2-3
clone_size: NA
d_call: NA
cdr3_length: 12
v_call: TRBV15

cdr3_nt: TGTGCCAGCAGTATAACAGGGGGACCTGTAGAGACCCAGTACTTC
cdr3_aa: CASSITGGPVETQYF
j_call: TRBJ2-5
clone_size: once
d_call: TRBD1
cdr3_length: 15
v_call: TRBV6-5

cdr3_nt: TGTGCCAGTGGGACAGGGATTACCTACGAGCAGTACTTC
cdr3_aa: CASGTGITYEQYF
j_call: TRBJ2-7
clone_size: NA
d_call: TRBD1
cdr3_length: 13
v_call: TRBV11-2

cdr3_nt: TGTGCCAGCAGTTATACAGGTCGTCTTGGCTACACCTTC
cdr3_aa: CASSYTGRLGYTF
j_call: TRBJ1-2
clone_size: NA
d_call: NA
cdr3_length: 13
v_call: TRBV6-5

cdr3_nt: TGCGCCAGCAGCTTACATGGGCAGGGCAGCACAGATACGCAGTATTTT
cdr3_aa: CASSLHGQGSTDTQYF
j_call: TRBJ2-3
clone_size: NA
d_call: NA
cdr3_length: 16
v_call: TRBV5-1

cdr3_nt: TGTGCCAGCAGCAAGGCACAGGTGAACACTGAAGCTTTCTTT
cdr3_aa: CASSKAQVNTEAFF
j_call: TRBJ1-1
clone_size: few
d_call: NA
cdr3_length: 14
v_call: TRBV5-4

cdr3_nt: TGTGCCAGCAGCGTAATAAGGGGTCGGGCTTTCTTT
cdr3_aa: CASSVIRGRAFF
j_call: TRBJ1-1
clone_size: few
d_call: NA
cdr3_length: 12
v_call: TRBV9

cdr3_nt: TGTGCCCAAGAGGCGGGGGGACACAATGAGCAGTTCTTC
cdr3_aa: CAQEAGGHNEQFF
j_call: TRBJ2-1
clone_size: NA
d_call: TRBD2
cdr3_length: 13
v_call: TRBV30

cdr3_nt: TGTGCCAGCAGTTCCGGGAGGGAGTTTATTAGTTCACCCCTCCACTTT
cdr3_aa: CASSSGREFISSPLHF
j_call: TRBJ1-6
clone_size: NA
d_call: NA
cdr3_length: 16
v_call: TRBV27

cdr3_nt: TGTGCCAGCAGCCTACGGGGTGCGGGCACCGGGGAGCTGTTTTTT
cdr3_aa: CASSLRGAGTGELFF
j_call: TRBJ2-2
clone_size: NA
d_call: NA
cdr3_length: 15
v_call: TRBV7-9

cdr3_nt: TGTGCCAGCAGCCCTCCGGGACTAGCGGCTTACAATGAGCAGTTCTTC
cdr3_aa: CASSPPGLAAYNEQFF
j_call: TRBJ2-1
clone_size: NA
d_call: TRBD2
cdr3_length: 16
v_call: TRBV7-9

cdr3_nt: TGTGCCAGCAGCCAGGCCTACGAGCAGTACTTC
cdr3_aa: CASSQAYEQYF
j_call: TRBJ2-7
clone_size: NA
d_call: NA
cdr3_length: 11
v_call: TRBV7-9

cdr3_nt: TGTGCCAGCAGCTTGGGGGTAGCGGGGATTTACAATGAGCAGTTCTTC
cdr3_aa: CASSLGVAGIYNEQFF
j_call: TRBJ2-1
clone_size: NA
d_call: TRBD2
cdr3_length: 16
v_call: TRBV5-6

cdr3_nt: TGTGCCAGCAGCTATGGCAGGCGCGGGGGGGCCGGAGATACGCAGTATTTT
cdr3_aa: CASSYGRRGGAGDTQYF
j_call: TRBJ2-3
clone_size: once
d_call: TRBD2
cdr3_length: 17
v_call: TRBV11-2

cdr3_nt: TGTGCCAGTAGTATAGGGGCGGGAGGTAGCACAGATACGCAGTATTTT
cdr3_aa: CASSIGAGGSTDTQYF
j_call: TRBJ2-3
clone_size: NA
d_call: TRBD2
cdr3_length: 16
v_call: TRBV19

cdr3_nt: TGTGCCAGCAGCTTAGGAGGGACTGACACTGAAGCTTTCTTT
cdr3_aa: CASSLGGTDTEAFF
j_call: TRBJ1-1
clone_size: few
d_call: NA
cdr3_length: 14
v_call: TRBV7-2

cdr3_nt: TGTGCCAGCAGCAATCGCAGAGGGAGCAATCAGCCCCAGCATTTT
cdr3_aa: CASSNRRGSNQPQHF
j_call: TRBJ1-5
clone_size: NA
d_call: NA
cdr3_length: 15
v_call: TRBV6-6

cdr3_nt: TGCGCCAGCAGCCTGACACGTTTGAACACTGAAGCTTTCTTT
cdr3_aa: CASSLTRLNTEAFF
j_call: TRBJ1-1
clone_size: NA
d_call: NA
cdr3_length: 14
v_call: TRBV5-1

cdr3_nt: TGTGCCAGCAGTTACGGGAGAGATACGCAGTATTTT
cdr3_aa: CASSYGRDTQYF
j_call: TRBJ2-3
clone_size: NA
d_call: NA
cdr3_length: 12
v_call: TRBV6-6

cdr3_nt: TGTGCCAGCAGTCGGACAGGGGGCTTGGAGGTGAACACTGAAGCTTTCTTT
cdr3_aa: CASSRTGGLEVNTEAFF
j_call: TRBJ1-1
clone_size: NA
d_call: TRBD1
cdr3_length: 17
v_call: TRBV5-5

cdr3_nt: TGTGCCAGTAGTATAAACAGGGGGGACAACTATGGCTACACCTTC
cdr3_aa: CASSINRGDNYGYTF
j_call: TRBJ1-2
clone_size: NA
d_call: TRBD1
cdr3_length: 15
v_call: TRBV19

cdr3_nt: TGTGCCAGCCGGGACAGGGGGTACGTTTTCTTT
cdr3_aa: CASRDRGYVFF
j_call: TRBJ1-1
clone_size: NA
d_call: TRBD1
cdr3_length: 11
v_call: TRBV6-5

cdr3_nt: TGCGCCAGCAGCTTACAGGGGGCCGCTGAAGCTTTCTTT
cdr3_aa: CASSLQGAAEAFF
j_call: TRBJ1-1
clone_size: NA
d_call: TRBD1
cdr3_length: 13
v_call: TRBV5-1